Each of the 17 T cell receptor beta chains below was sequenced from the same sample in a study of shared clonotypes between healthy human individuals. Sequencing was performed with immunoSEQ multiplex PCR; in TCRdb, only in-frame clones are kept and a portion is missing. Seen here are millions of clones, approximately 90% observed once, and the top ten hold more than 0.12%. Sequenced input: naive CD4+ T cells sorted from blood. Subset described: CD45RA+ positively selected. These receptors came from a man between 18 and 29 years old in good health.

Concerning this clone itself: The identical CDR3 is also encoded by other nucleotide sequences in the sample. The chain recombines TRBV5-1 with TRBJ2-7; D is uncertain. Germline V gives CDR1 SGHRS, CDR2 YFSETQ. There are 13 residues in the CDR3. V dropped 4 bases and J dropped 0 bases, with 8 bases sitting between them. Here the CDR3 reads CASSLGNSYEQYF. For the CDR3, the DNA is TGCGCCAGCAGCCTGGGGAACTCCTACGAGCAGTACTTC.

A remark on this clone: Additional DNA sequences in this sample encode the identical CDR3. This chain connects TRBV6-5 to TRBJ1-5; D is unresolved. V shed 8 bases and J shed 3 bases, with 5 bases lying between them. Germline CDR1 reads MNHEY; CDR2 reads SVGAGI. This CDR3 has 11 residues. The CDR3 protein is CASGLNQPQHF. The CDR3 DNA is TGTGCCAGCGGCCTCAATCAGCCCCAGCATTTT.

This rearrangement joins TRBV6-4 to TRBJ1-2; 7 bases are a match to TRBD1. Trimming cost V 5 bases and J 4 bases; bases outside gene matches: 7. This CDR3 is built from 14 residues. Germline V gene data show CDR1 as MRHNA and CDR2 as SNTAGT. DNA of the CDR3: TGTGCCAGCAGTATGGAGGGGGCAGGCTATGGCTACACCTTC. Its protein is CASSMEGAGYGYTF.

This clone was counted between two and nine times. The V call is TRBV19, the J call TRBJ1-5; D is unclear. This CDR3 is built from 14 residues. The germline CDR1 and CDR2 sequences are LNHDA and SQIVND (reference sequence). Trimming stripped 7 bases from V and 4 bases from J, with 14 bases between. The CDR3 DNA reads as TGTGCCAGTACCCCAGTGGGGTCTAATCAGCCCCAGCATTTT. Residues: CASTPVGSNQPQHF.

This chain connects TRBV11-2 to TRBJ1-4; 8 positions agree with TRBD1. The length of the CDR3 is 15 residues. V lost 5 bases and J lost 3; bases outside the gene matches: 5. CDR1 is SGHAT, CDR2 FQNNGV, per germline. CDR3 nucleotides: TGTGCCAGCAGCCCAGTGGACAGGGCTAATGAAAAACTGTTTTTT. Translating gives CASSPVDRANEKLFF.

This chain links TRBV2 with TRBJ1-5; D not certain. CDR3 size: 12 residues. Germline lookup yields CDR1 SNHLY and CDR2 FYNNEI. Trimming took off 7 bases at V and 2 bases at J, with 6 bases between the two ends. The CDR3 region is CASTLGNQPQHF. For the CDR3, the DNA is TGTGCCAGCACTCTAGGCAATCAGCCCCAGCATTTT.

Comment on this clone: Other DNA variants within this sample encode the same CDR3. The chain is built from TRBV20-1 and TRBJ2-3; a weak D match, TRBD1 (5 bases). In germline, CDR1 is DFQATT, CDR2 SNEGSKA (reference sequence). There are 11 residues in the CDR3. V gave up 3 bases and J gave up 4 bases, with 5 bases separating them. CDR3 sequence reads: CSASRADTQYF. The CDR3 DNA reads TGCAGTGCTAGCAGGGCAGATACGCAGTATTTT.

The chain joins TRBV28 to TRBJ2-2; D call uncertain. This CDR3 is built from 15 residues. Germline assignment: CDR1 MDHEN and CDR2 SYDVKM. Trimming took 3 bases from V and 1 from J, leaving 9 bases between them. This CDR3 is CASSFATVNTGELFF. The CDR3 DNA is TGTGCCAGCAGTTTCGCGACTGTGAACACCGGGGAGCTGTTTTTT. Complete variable domain (other parts from reference TRBV28 and TRBJ2-2): DVKVTQSSRYLVKRTGEKVFLECVQDMDHENMFWYRQDPGLGLRLIYFSYDVKMKEKGDIPEGYSVSREKKERFSLILESASTNQTSMYLCASSFATVNTGELFFGEGSRLTVL.

The rearrangement links TRBV5-1 to TRBJ2-6; D is ambiguous. The CDR3 has 15 amino acids. Between the trimmed V and J ends, which lost 2 bases and 0 bases, there was a span of 6 bases. Germline V gene data show CDR1 as SGHRS and CDR2 as YFSETQ. CDR3 sequence: CASSFPYSGANVLTF. The CDR3 region has the DNA TGCGCCAGCAGCTTCCCGTACTCTGGGGCCAACGTCCTGACTTTC.

A single count supports this clone. J is TRBJ2-2 and V is TRBV2; 9 bases are shared with TRBD1. The CDR3 extends over 14 amino acids. V lost 8 bases and J lost 0; bases outside the gene matches: 1. Germline CDR1 is SNHLY and CDR2 is FYNNEI. CDR3 DNA sequence: TGTGCCAGCCGACAGGGGGCGAACACCGGGGAGCTGTTTTTT. Translated, it gives CASRQGANTGELFF.

The genes are TRBV19 and TRBJ2-2; D is tentatively TRBD1 or TRBD2 (7 bases each). Germline CDR1 LNHDA, CDR2 SQIVND (reference sequence). Deletions cut 8 bases from V and 4 bases from J, with 17 bases between. The CDR3 extends over 15 amino acids. CDR3 amino acids: CASRQGEGRTGELFF. The CDR3 nucleotides read TGTGCCAGTCGCCAGGGGGAGGGTCGCACCGGGGAGCTGTTTTTT.

As concerns this clone: The same CDR3 arises from other DNA sequences in this sample as well. This rearrangement joins TRBV11-2 to TRBJ2-3; D not resolved. V was shortened by 5 bases and J by 0 bases, with 9 bases between the two germline ends. Per germline, CDR1 SGHAT and CDR2 FQNNGV. The CDR3 is 14 amino acids. The DNA for the CDR3 is TGTGCCAGCAGCCCTCAAGGGAGCACAGATACGCAGTATTTT. This sequence encodes CASSPQGSTDTQYF. The variable domain in full, completed from reference TRBV11-2 and TRBJ2-3, reads EAGVAQSPRYKIIEKRQSVAFWCNPISGHATLYWYQQILGQGPKLLIQFQNNGVVDDSQLPKDRFSAERLKGVDSTLKIQPAKLEDSAVYLCASSPQGSTDTQYFGPGTRLTVL.

The chain links TRBV10-3 to TRBJ2-2; D is unclear. This CDR3 contains 16 residues. Trimming took 7 bases from V and 3 from J, leaving 18 bases between them. Germline assignment: CDR1 ENHRY and CDR2 SYGVKD. The DNA of the CDR3 is TGTGCCATCACCCCTACGACGGGCCGGGACACCGGGGAGCTGTTTTTT. Translation: CAITPTTGRDTGELFF.

The chain carries TRBV4-3 and TRBJ2-7; D is unclear. Germline V gives CDR1 LGHNA, CDR2 YSLEER. Trimming stripped 0 bases from V and 2 bases from J, with 14 bases between. The CDR3 is made up of 16 amino acids. In nucleotides, the CDR3 is TGCGCCAGCAGCCAAGATTATGGGCAGGAGACCTACGAGCAGTACTTC. Protein product: CASSQDYGQETYEQYF.

The gene calls are TRBV6-1 and TRBJ2-5; the match to TRBD1 covers 8 bases. With 0 bases clipped from V and 5 bases from J, the junction kept 5 bases outside the gene matches. The V gene's germline CDR1 is MNHNS and CDR2 SASEGT. The CDR3 totals 15 residues. The CDR3 spells CASSEAAGGWETQYF. The CDR3 nucleotides read TGTGCCAGCAGTGAAGCGGCAGGGGGCTGGGAGACCCAGTACTTC.

CDR3 sequence: CASSLITLSSGANVLTF. The CDR3 bases are TGTGCCAGCAGCTTAATCACCTTAAGCTCTGGGGCCAACGTCCTGACTTTC. The gene calls are TRBV11-2 and TRBJ2-6; D is ambiguous. CDR3 length equals 17 residues. Per the germline V gene, CDR1 is SGHAT and CDR2 is FQNNGV. The V end lost 2 bases, the J end lost 0 bases, and 11 bases lay between the germline ends.

On this clone: Other DNA sequences of this sample code for an identical CDR3. The chain employs TRBV5-1 and TRBJ2-3, with D uncertain. The CDR3 is 14 residues long. The germline CDR1 and CDR2 sequences are SGHRS and YFSETQ. With 0 bases removed from V and 2 bases from J, the gap between germline ends came to 7 bases. The CDR3 DNA reads as TGCGCCAGCAGCTTGGGAGACTTCACAGATACGCAGTATTTT. Amino acid sequence: CASSLGDFTDTQYF.